This passage covers 9 T cell receptor beta chains from one sample sequenced in a study of blood T cell repertoires in COVID-19 (dated by TCRdb to the early 2020s). Receptors were amplified or captured by the immunoSEQ multiplex PCR assay. TCRdb took over this immuneACCESS table, retaining in-frame rearrangements with V and J assigned. Such tables are incomplete; in checked studies, under half of the missing clones stem from an unresolved V gene, and the remainder is unexplained. The sample has 180,000 or so clones on record, roughly 87% of them singletons. Of the sample, roughly 1.2% falls within the top ten clones. Sequenced input: PBMCs or T cells enriched from blood (not recorded which). These TCRs come from a human donor with acute COVID-19. The donor label of this sample is uncertain.

This rearrangement joins TRBV2 to TRBJ2-7; a weak D match, TRBD1 (6 bases). CDR1 and CDR2 from the germline V gene are SNHLY and FYNNEI. CDR3 length: 13 amino acids. V shed 4 bases and J shed 0 bases, with 7 bases lying between them. CDR3 in amino acids: CASSGTDSYEQYF. In DNA form, the CDR3 reads TGTGCCAGCAGTGGGACAGACTCCTACGAGCAGTACTTC. Complete variable domain (other parts from reference TRBV2 and TRBJ2-7): EPEVTQTPSHQVTQMGQEVILRCVPISNHLYFYWYRQILGQKVEFLVSFYNNEISEKSEIFDDQFSVERPDGSNFTLKIRSTKLEDSAMYFCASSGTDSYEQYFGPGTRLTVT.

The rearrangement links TRBV18 to TRBJ2-7; D not resolved. The CDR3 loop spans 13 amino acids. V was shortened by 4 bases and J by 2 bases, with 9 bases between the two germline ends. The germline gives CDR1 KGHSH, CDR2 LQKENI. This chain's CDR3 is CASSRGATYEQYF. The CDR3 nucleotides read TGTGCCAGCTCACGCGGAGCTACCTACGAGCAGTACTTC.

The chain joins TRBV7-3 to TRBJ2-2; D perhaps matches TRBD1 (5 bases). The CDR3 extends over 14 amino acids. CDR1 and CDR2 from the germline V gene are SGHTA and FQGTGA. Trimming removed 1 base from V and 6 bases from J, with 9 bases in between. Here the CDR3 DNA reads TGTGCCAGCAGCTTAAAAAGGGGCTCCGGGGAGCTGTTTTTT. Protein: CASSLKRGSGELFF.

The chain is built from TRBV20-1 and TRBJ2-1; no clear D. The V end lost 6 bases, the J end lost 5 bases, and 8 bases lay between the germline ends. This CDR3 region has 11 residues. Germline V CDR1 and CDR2: DFQATT, SNEGSKA (reference sequence). The DNA for the CDR3 is TGCAGTGCCCGGCTAGACAATGAGCAGTTCTTC. Its protein is CSARLDNEQFF.

V and J are TRBV24-1 and TRBJ2-1, with D possibly matching TRBD1 (5 bases). V lost 7 bases and J lost 6, with 15 bases in between. Germline V gene lookup returns CDR1 KGHDR and CDR2 SFDVKD. The CDR3 runs 14 residues. CDR3 protein: CATRDKSTLNEQFF. The CDR3, as DNA: TGTGCCACCAGGGACAAATCAACCCTCAATGAGCAGTTCTTC.

The rearrangement uses TRBV30 and TRBJ2-1; 9 nucleotides match TRBD1. This CDR3 spans 14 amino acids. With V trimmed by 7 bases and J by 4 bases, 8 bases remained unmatched. Germline lookup yields CDR1 GTSNPN and CDR2 SVGIG (reference sequence). The CDR3 sequence is CASRTGVVYNEQFF. The CDR3 DNA reads as TGTGCCTCCAGGACAGGGGTGGTTTACAATGAGCAGTTCTTC.

This clone was detected a few times. V and J are TRBV10-3 and TRBJ2-2, with 9 bases that match TRBD2. The CDR3 runs 15 residues. V shed 3 bases, J shed 1 base, and the junction held 0 bases outside the gene matches. Germline loops: CDR1 ENHRY, CDR2 SYGVKD. The CDR3 sequence: CAISDSGGNTGELFF. CDR3 DNA: TGTGCCATCAGTGATAGCGGGGGGAACACCGGGGAGCTGTTTTTT.

V is TRBV6-5 and J is TRBJ1-2, with 11 bases lining up with TRBD1. The V gene end was trimmed by 8 bases and the J gene end by 4 bases; junction bases not matched to a gene: 9. This CDR3 region has 15 residues. Germline V gives CDR1 MNHEY, CDR2 SVGAGI. CDR3 loop: CASGTGGTNPYGYTF. The CDR3 bases are TGTGCCAGCGGGACAGGGGGGACGAACCCCTATGGCTACACCTTC.

The V call is TRBV5-1, the J call TRBJ2-1; D call uncertain. The CDR3 runs to 15 residues. Germline CDR1 reads SGHRS; CDR2 reads YFSETQ. Trimming stripped 4 bases from V and 0 bases from J, with 11 bases between. The CDR3, as DNA: TGCGCCAGCAGCGCCGACCGGAGCTCCTACAATGAGCAGTTCTTC. It yields the protein CASSADRSSYNEQFF.